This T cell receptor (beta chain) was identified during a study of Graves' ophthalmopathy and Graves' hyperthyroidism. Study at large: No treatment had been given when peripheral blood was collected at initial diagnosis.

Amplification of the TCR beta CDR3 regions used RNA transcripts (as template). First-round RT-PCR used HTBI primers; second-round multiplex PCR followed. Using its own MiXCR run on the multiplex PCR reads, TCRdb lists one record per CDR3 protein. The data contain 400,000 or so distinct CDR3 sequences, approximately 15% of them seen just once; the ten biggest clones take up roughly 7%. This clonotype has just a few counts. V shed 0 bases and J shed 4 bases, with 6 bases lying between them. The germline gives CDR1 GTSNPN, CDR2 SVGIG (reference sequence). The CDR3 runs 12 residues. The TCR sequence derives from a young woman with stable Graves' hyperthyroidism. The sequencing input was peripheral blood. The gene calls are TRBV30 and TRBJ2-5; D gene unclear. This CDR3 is CAWSVGGETQYF. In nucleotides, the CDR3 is TGTGCCTGGAGTGTAGGCGGAGAGACCCAGTACTTC.